The next 14 T cell receptor beta chains were all read from a single sample in a study of blood T cell repertoires in COVID-19. Clones were sequenced by immunoSEQ multiplex PCR, and TCRdb holds only the in-frame ones, with some missing. The sample holds roughly 250,000 clones, roughly 91% seen once. Sequenced sample: PBMCs or T cells enriched from blood (not recorded which). These receptors came from a woman aged 40 to 50 with acute COVID-19.

This clone was recorded once. V is TRBV7-3 and J is TRBJ2-2; 10 bases map to TRBD2. CDR1 SGHTA and CDR2 FQGTGA come from the germline V gene. This CDR3 spans 16 amino acids. V shed 0 bases, J shed 8 bases, and the junction held 6 bases outside the gene matches. This CDR3 reads CASSLTGTSAEGELFF. DNA of the CDR3: TGTGCCAGCAGCTTAACAGGGACTAGCGCCGAGGGGGAGCTGTTTTTT. Full variable domain (rest looked up from reference TRBV7-3 and TRBJ2-2): GAGVSQTPSNKVTEKGKYVELRCDPISGHTALYWYRQSLGQGPEFLIYFQGTGAADDSGLPNDRFFAVRPEGSVSTLKIQRTERGDSAVYLCASSLTGTSAEGELFFGEGSRLTVL.

The chain uses TRBV6-6 and TRBJ1-5; tentative D call: TRBD1 (5 bases). V gave up 7 bases and J gave up 0 bases, with 10 bases separating them. CDR1 MNHNY and CDR2 SVGAGI come from the germline V gene (reference sequence). The CDR3 has 14 residues. CDR3 coding DNA: TGTGCCAGCACCGGACACTATAGCAATCAGCCCCAGCATTTT. Protein: CASTGHYSNQPQHF.

CDR3 residues: CASRIAPGQGLHEQYF. CDR3 nucleotides: TGTGCCAGCAGGATTGCGCCGGGACAGGGGCTCCACGAGCAGTACTTC. The chain uses TRBV7-6 and TRBJ2-7, with 10 bases identical to TRBD1. V shed 6 bases and J 5 bases; nucleotides not matched to a gene: 13. CDR1 is SGHVS, CDR2 FNYEAQ, per germline. The CDR3 length is 16 residues.

In DNA, the CDR3 is TGTGCCAGCAGTGATGGGACAGTTAGCAATCAGCCCCAGCATTTT. Translation: CASSDGTVSNQPQHF. J is TRBJ1-5 and V is TRBV2, with 7 bases that match TRBD1. The germline V gene encodes CDR1 SNHLY and CDR2 FYNNEI. J lost 0 bases, V lost 3 bases, and 2 bases had no gene match. CDR3 size: 15 residues.

This clone was counted many times. This rearrangement joins TRBV7-8 to TRBJ1-1; 10 bases fit TRBD1. Trimming took 5 bases from V and 11 from J; bases not matched to a gene: 17. The CDR3 is 16 residues long. CDR1 and CDR2 from the germline V gene are SGHVS and FQNEAQ. CDR3 sequence reads: CASSPLDRTGGLRAFF. The CDR3 DNA reads as TGTGCCAGCAGCCCCCTCGATAGGACAGGGGGGTTAAGGGCTTTCTTT.

The chain recombines TRBV24-1 with TRBJ2-3; weak D call: TRBD1 (6 bases). The CDR3 totals 17 residues. Trimming left V 2 bases short and J 3 bases short, with 17 bases between. The germline gives CDR1 KGHDR, CDR2 SFDVKD. CDR3 residues: CATSDSQGTDFTDTQYF. CDR3 DNA: TGTGCCACCAGTGATTCGCAGGGGACGGATTTTACAGATACGCAGTATTTT.

In this sample, this clone turned up a few times. V usage is TRBV2 and J usage is TRBJ1-3; 10 nucleotides line up with TRBD1. This CDR3 has 15 residues. CDR1 and CDR2 from the germline V gene are SNHLY and FYNNEI. V dropped 6 bases and J dropped 5; count of bases not matched to a gene: 7. The CDR3 nucleotides are TGTGCCAGCAGCCTCGGACAGGGGGGGCGAAACACCATATATTTT. Translation: CASSLGQGGRNTIYF.

V usage is TRBV18 and J usage is TRBJ2-5; 7 nucleotides line up with TRBD1. V shed 6 bases, J shed 2 bases, and the junction held 3 bases outside the gene matches. CDR3 length: 13 residues. Germline lookup yields CDR1 KGHSH and CDR2 LQKENI. The CDR3 is CASSKGQQETQYF. In DNA form, the CDR3 reads TGTGCCAGCTCCAAGGGACAGCAAGAGACCCAGTACTTC. Filled out from reference TRBV18 and TRBJ2-5, the complete variable domain reads NAGVMQNPRHLVRRRGQEARLRCSPMKGHSHVYWYRQLPEEGLKFMVYLQKENIIDESGMPKERFSAEFPKEGPSILRIQQVVRGDSAAYFCASSKGQQETQYFGPGTRLLVL.

The chain is built from TRBV6-5 and TRBJ1-6; D remains ambiguous. CDR3 length: 12 amino acids. Germline loops: CDR1 MNHEY, CDR2 SVGAGI. Between the trimmed V and J ends, which lost 4 bases and 7 bases, there was a span of 5 bases. CDR3 DNA sequence: TGTGCCAGCAGTTTGGAGAATTCACCCCTCCACTTT. Its translation is CASSLENSPLHF.

The chain recombines TRBV4-1 with TRBJ2-5; 11 bases align to TRBD1. V lost 3 bases and J lost 5; bases outside the gene matches: 17. This CDR3 is 19 amino acids long. From germline, CDR1 is MGHRA and CDR2 YSYEKL. The CDR3 spells CASSHPPRAGQGARETQYF. The CDR3 coding sequence is TGCGCCAGCAGCCATCCCCCGCGGGCAGGACAGGGGGCTCGGGAGACCCAGTACTTC.

This chain links TRBV6-1 with TRBJ2-1; 8 bases agree with TRBD2. The CDR3 extends over 17 amino acids. Germline CDR1 is MNHNS and CDR2 is SASEGT. V trimming: 0 bases; J trimming: 5 bases; junction bases outside the gene matches: 9. This CDR3 reads CASSEALGGSGNNEQFF. In DNA, the CDR3 is TGTGCCAGCAGTGAAGCGCTGGGGGGTAGCGGGAACAATGAGCAGTTCTTC.

This clone was seen more than once but under ten times. V and J are TRBV7-9 and TRBJ2-3; 8 nucleotides agree with TRBD2. The V segment lost 7 bases and the J segment 15 bases; nucleotides outside the gene matches: 18. Germline loops: CDR1 SEHNR, CDR2 FQNEAQ (reference sequence). The CDR3 totals 14 residues. CDR3 sequence (DNA): TGTGCCAGCAATGGGGAGCGGGAGCCCCCGCTCTACTATTTT. It encodes CASNGEREPPLYYF.

The chain links TRBV5-4 to TRBJ1-4; 7 positions agree with TRBD1. Germline CDR1 and CDR2: SGHNT and YYREEE (reference sequence). V shed 4 bases, J shed 5 bases, and the junction held 5 bases outside the gene matches. CDR3 length equals 14 residues. The CDR3 nucleotides read TGTGCCAGCAGCCTACAGGGGATGAATGAAAAACTGTTTTTT. Its protein product is CASSLQGMNEKLFF.

The chain couples TRBV20-1 to TRBJ2-2; 7 bases agree with TRBD1. This CDR3 comprises 14 residues. Trimming removed 3 bases from V and 7 bases from J; junction bases left unmatched: 8. In germline, CDR1 is DFQATT, CDR2 SNEGSKA (reference sequence). CDR3 nucleotides: TGCAGTGCTAGTCCCGGACAGGATCACGGGGAGCTGTTTTTT. Encoded protein: CSASPGQDHGELFF.